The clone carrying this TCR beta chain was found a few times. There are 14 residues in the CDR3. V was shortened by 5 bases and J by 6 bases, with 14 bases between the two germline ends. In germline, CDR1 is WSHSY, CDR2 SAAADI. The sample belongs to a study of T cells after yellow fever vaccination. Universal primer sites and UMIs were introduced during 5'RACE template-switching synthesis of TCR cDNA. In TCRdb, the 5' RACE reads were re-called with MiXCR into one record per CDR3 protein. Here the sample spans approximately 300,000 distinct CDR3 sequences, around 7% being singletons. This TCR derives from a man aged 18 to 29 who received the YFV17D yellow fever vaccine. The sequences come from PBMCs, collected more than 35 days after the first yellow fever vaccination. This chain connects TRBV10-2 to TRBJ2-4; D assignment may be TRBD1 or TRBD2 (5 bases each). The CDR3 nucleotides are TGCGCCAGCAGTCACGGACGGGGCTCAAACATTCAGTACTTC. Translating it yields CASSHGRGSNIQYF.